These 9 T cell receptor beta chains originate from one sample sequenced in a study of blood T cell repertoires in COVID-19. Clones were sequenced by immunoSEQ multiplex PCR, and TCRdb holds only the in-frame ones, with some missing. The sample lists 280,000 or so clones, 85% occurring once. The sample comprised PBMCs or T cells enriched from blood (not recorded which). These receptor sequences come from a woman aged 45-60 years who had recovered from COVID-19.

CDR3 DNA: TGTGCCAGCAAACCGGACAGGTTCTACGAGCAGTACTTC. Amino acids: CASKPDRFYEQYF. V gene TRBV2 combines with J gene TRBJ2-7, with 7 bases that match TRBD1. V lost 7 bases to trimming and J lost 3 bases; unmatched junction nucleotides: 6. Germline CDR1 SNHLY, CDR2 FYNNEI. The CDR3 runs 13 residues.

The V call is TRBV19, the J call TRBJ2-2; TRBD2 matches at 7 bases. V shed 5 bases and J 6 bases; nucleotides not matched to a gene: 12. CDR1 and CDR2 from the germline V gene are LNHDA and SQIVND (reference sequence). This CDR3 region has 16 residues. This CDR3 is CASSEEAGSHPGELFF. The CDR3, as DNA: TGTGCCAGTAGTGAGGAAGCGGGAAGCCACCCCGGGGAGCTGTTTTTT.

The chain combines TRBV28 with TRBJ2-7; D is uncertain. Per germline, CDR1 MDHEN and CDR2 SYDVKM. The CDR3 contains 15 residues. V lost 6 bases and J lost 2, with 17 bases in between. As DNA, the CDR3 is TGTGCCAGCAGCCAGCACCATTCAGGTACCTACGAGCAGTACTTC. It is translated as CASSQHHSGTYEQYF.

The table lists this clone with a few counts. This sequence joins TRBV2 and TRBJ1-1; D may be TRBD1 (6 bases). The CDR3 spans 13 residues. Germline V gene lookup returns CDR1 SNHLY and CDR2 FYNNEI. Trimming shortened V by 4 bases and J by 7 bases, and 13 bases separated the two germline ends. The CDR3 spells CASSAQQGLEAFF. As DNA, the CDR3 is TGTGCCAGCAGTGCCCAACAGGGCCTTGAAGCTTTCTTT.

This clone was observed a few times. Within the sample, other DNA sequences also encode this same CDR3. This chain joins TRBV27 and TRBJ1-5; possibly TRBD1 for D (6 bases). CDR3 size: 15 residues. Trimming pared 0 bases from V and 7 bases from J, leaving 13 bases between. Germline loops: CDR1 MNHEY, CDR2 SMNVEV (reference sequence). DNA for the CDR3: TGTGCCAGCAGTTTATCGCAGGGGTTGGGGCAGCCCCAGCATTTT. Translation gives CASSLSQGLGQPQHF.

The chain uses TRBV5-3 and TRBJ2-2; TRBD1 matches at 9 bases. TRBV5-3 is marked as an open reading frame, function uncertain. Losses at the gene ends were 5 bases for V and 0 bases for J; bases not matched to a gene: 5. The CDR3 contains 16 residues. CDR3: CARRNRGLTNTGELFF. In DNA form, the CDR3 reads TGTGCCAGAAGAAACAGGGGGCTTACGAACACCGGGGAGCTGTTTTTT.

CDR3 residues: CASSLDSGSYEQYF. The CDR3 DNA reads TGTGCCAGCAGCTTAGACAGCGGCTCCTACGAGCAGTACTTC. The rearrangement links TRBV7-9 to TRBJ2-7, with D perhaps matching TRBD2 (5 bases). Germline assignment: CDR1 SEHNR and CDR2 FQNEAQ (reference sequence). Trimming left V 1 base short and J 0 bases short, with 7 bases between. The CDR3 length is 14 residues. Full variable domain (missing parts from reference TRBV7-9 and TRBJ2-7): DTGVSQNPRHKITKRGQNVTFRCDPISEHNRLYWYRQTLGQGPEFLTYFQNEAQLEKSRLLSDRFSAERPKGSFSTLEIQRTEQGDSAMYLCASSLDSGSYEQYFGPGTRLTVT.

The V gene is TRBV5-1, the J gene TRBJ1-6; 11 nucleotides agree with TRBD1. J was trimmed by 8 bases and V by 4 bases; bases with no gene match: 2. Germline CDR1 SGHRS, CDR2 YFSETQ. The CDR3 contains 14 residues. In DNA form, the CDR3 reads TGCGCCAGCAGCCAGGGACAGGGGGATTCACCCCTCCACTTT. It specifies CASSQGQGDSPLHF.

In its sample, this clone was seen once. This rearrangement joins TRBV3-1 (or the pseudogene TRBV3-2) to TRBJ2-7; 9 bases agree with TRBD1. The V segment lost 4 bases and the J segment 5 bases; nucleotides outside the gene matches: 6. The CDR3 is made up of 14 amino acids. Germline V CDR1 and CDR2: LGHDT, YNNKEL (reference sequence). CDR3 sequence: CASSRPGQGHEQYF. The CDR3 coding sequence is TGTGCCAGCAGCCGCCCGGGACAGGGCCACGAGCAGTACTTC.